These T cell receptor beta chains were read from a single sample in a study of blood T cell repertoires in COVID-19. Clones were sequenced by immunoSEQ multiplex PCR, and TCRdb holds only the in-frame ones, with some missing. This table holds roughly 110,000 clones, less than 80% found once. What was sequenced was peripheral blood. All receptors come from a man aged 80 or over with COVID-19, enrolled during active disease. Both conserved end residues are part of each CDR3. A D gene is named only where the DNA matches it firmly. Size tells how often a clone was seen (once, few, many) or the class of an expanded clone, and some rows leave it out.

TRBV10-3	-	-	TRBJ1-1	CAISESGGAGTEAFF	TGTGCCATCAGTGAGTCAGGGGGGGCTGGCACTGAAGCTTTCTTT
TRBV18	TRBD1	-	TRBJ1-6	CASSLSPDRINSPLHF	TGTGCCAGCTCACTTTCTCCGGACAGGATCAATTCACCCCTCCACTTT
TRBV5-4	-	few	TRBJ1-6	CATRTRIGSPLHF	TGTGCCACCCGGACACGTATTGGTTCACCCCTCCACTTT
TRBV28	-	-	TRBJ2-5	CASSPSDSQETQYF	TGTGCCAGCAGTCCCTCGGACAGCCAAGAGACCCAGTACTTC
TRBV6-6	TRBD2	-	TRBJ2-2	CASSPGLAGVTGELFF	TGTGCCAGCAGTCCCGGACTAGCGGGAGTCACCGGGGAGCTGTTTTTT
TRBV28	TRBD1	few	TRBJ2-5	CASSGRGLETQYF	TGTGCCAGCAGTGGCAGGGGGCTTGAGACCCAGTACTTC
TRBV3-1/TRBV3-2	TRBD2	-	TRBJ2-4	CASSQGERGGNIQYF	TGTGCCAGCAGCCAAGGTGAAAGGGGAGGGAACATTCAGTACTTC
TRBV5-1	TRBD2	-	TRBJ2-1	CASSLATGGNEQFF	TGCGCCAGCAGCTTGGCCACCGGGGGGAATGAGCAGTTCTTC
TRBV10-1	TRBD1	once	TRBJ2-7	CASSPGTGYGPEQYF	TGCGCCAGCAGTCCCGGGACAGGGTATGGCCCCGAGCAGTACTTC
TRBV5-1	-	few	TRBJ2-7	CASSLLSGNYEQYF	TGCGCCAGCAGCTTGTTAAGCGGTAACTACGAGCAGTACTTC
TRBV29-1	TRBD2	-	TRBJ2-1	CSVTGTSVNEQFF	TGCAGCGTGACCGGGACTAGCGTCAATGAGCAGTTCTTC
TRBV27	TRBD1	-	TRBJ2-2	CASSWKGAGTGELFF	TGTGCCAGCAGTTGGAAGGGGGCCGGTACCGGGGAGCTGTTTTTT
TRBV29-1	-	few	TRBJ2-5	CSVGVLAQETQYF	TGCAGCGTTGGGGTACTAGCACAAGAGACCCAGTACTTC
TRBV7-2	-	-	TRBJ1-5	CASSLGLSNQPQHF	TGTGCCAGCAGCTTAGGTCTTAGCAATCAGCCCCAGCATTTT
TRBV28	TRBD2	-	TRBJ2-5	CASSSPLGGVETQYF	TGTGCCAGCAGTTCCCCCCTCGGGGGGGTGGAGACCCAGTACTTC
TRBV5-1	-	-	TRBJ2-1	CASSLGAAYEQFF	TGCGCCAGCAGCTTGGGGGCCGCCTATGAGCAGTTCTTC
TRBV3-1/TRBV3-2	-	large	TRBJ1-4	CASSQDRSKSRGEKLFF	TGTGCCAGCAGCCAAGACCGAAGTAAATCAAGGGGAGAAAAACTGTTTTTT
TRBV5-1	-	-	TRBJ1-4	CASSLVGATDEKLFF	TGCGCCAGCAGCTTGGTGGGGGCCACCGATGAAAAACTGTTTTTT
TRBV27	-	-	TRBJ2-7	CASSVTRRGGAYEQYF	TGTGCCAGCAGTGTTACTCGGAGGGGGGGGGCCTACGAGCAGTACTTC
TRBV10-3	-	-	TRBJ1-2	CAISESATGYGYTF	TGTGCCATCAGTGAGTCCGCGACAGGCTATGGCTACACCTTC
TRBV11-2	-	-	TRBJ2-1	CASSSGGGSIHSYNEQFF	TGTGCCAGCAGCTCAGGGGGAGGTTCCATTCACTCCTACAATGAGCAGTTCTTC
TRBV7-3	-	few	TRBJ2-5	CASRRDFGSETQYF	TGTGCCAGCAGGCGGGACTTCGGTAGCGAGACCCAGTACTTC
TRBV6-5	TRBD1	-	TRBJ1-6	CASSYQGARSPLHF	TGTGCCAGCAGTTACCAGGGGGCAAGATCACCCCTCCACTTT
TRBV3-1/TRBV3-2	-	-	TRBJ1-6	CASSQGGQPFNSPLHF	TGTGCCAGCAGCCAAGGGGGCCAGCCCTTTAATTCACCCCTCCACTTT
TRBV9	-	-	TRBJ2-7	CASSVGTASYEQYF	TGTGCCAGCAGCGTAGGGACAGCATCCTACGAGCAGTACTTC
TRBV25-1	-	-	TRBJ1-2	CASSESGGGGYTF	TGTGCCAGCAGTGAATCGGGAGGAGGAGGCTACACCTTC
TRBV11-2	-	-	TRBJ2-7	CASSLSESEQYF	TGTGCCAGCAGCTTATCTGAGTCCGAGCAGTACTTC
TRBV7-2	-	-	TRBJ1-6	CASSPETGINSPLHF	TGTGCCAGCAGCCCCGAAACAGGGATCAATTCACCCCTCCACTTT
TRBV7-9	-	-	TRBJ2-5	CASSPFTGQETQYF	TGTGCCAGCAGCCCTTTTACGGGCCAAGAGACCCAGTACTTC
TRBV5-3	TRBD1	once	TRBJ2-7	CARSVPGQGEHEQYF	TGTGCCAGAAGCGTCCCCGGACAGGGAGAACACGAGCAGTACTTC
TRBV7-9	TRBD2	-	TRBJ2-1	CASSSWTSGTDNEQFF	TGTGCCAGCAGCTCTTGGACTAGCGGGACCGACAATGAGCAGTTCTTC
TRBV15	TRBD1	-	TRBJ1-5	CATSVTGGNQPQHF	TGTGCCACCAGCGTAACAGGGGGCAATCAGCCCCAGCATTTT
TRBV28	-	-	TRBJ2-6	CASSSTVSGANVLTF	TGTGCCAGCAGTTCGACAGTATCTGGGGCCAACGTCCTGACTTTC
TRBV4-1	TRBD1	-	TRBJ2-7	CASSQEPGTGGSEQYF	TGCGCCAGCAGCCAAGAGCCCGGGACAGGGGGCTCGGAGCAGTACTTC
TRBV28	-	-	TRBJ1-1	CASSRREGSTEAFF	TGTGCCAGCAGTCGCCGGGAGGGGAGCACTGAAGCTTTCTTT
TRBV21-1	-	-	TRBJ1-2	CASSKGDRVSWNYGYTF	TGTGCCAGCAGCAAAGGGGACAGGGTGAGTTGGAACTATGGCTACACCTTC
TRBV28	TRBD1	-	TRBJ1-2	CASSAPGTVYGYTF	TGTGCCAGCAGTGCCCCCGGGACAGTCTATGGCTACACCTTC
TRBV5-6	-	-	TRBJ2-7	CASSSDTSYYEQYF	TGTGCCAGCAGCTCGGACACCAGTTACTACGAGCAGTACTTC
TRBV29-1	TRBD2	-	TRBJ2-5	CSVVGLAGTQETQYF	TGCAGCGTTGTAGGACTAGCGGGTACACAAGAGACCCAGTACTTC
TRBV7-9	-	once	TRBJ1-5	CASSSTVSGNQPQHF	TGTGCCAGCAGCTCGACAGTTTCGGGCAATCAGCCCCAGCATTTT
TRBV2	TRBD2	-	TRBJ2-1	CASSVLLAGVFF	TGTGCCAGCAGTGTTCTACTAGCGGGAGTGTTCTTC
TRBV3-1/TRBV3-2	-	-	TRBJ1-2	CASSQEPRGARGGYTF	TGTGCCAGCAGCCAAGAACCCCGGGGGGCTAGGGGTGGCTACACCTTC
TRBV2	TRBD1	few	TRBJ1-3	CASSETGGSGNTIYF	TGTGCCAGCAGTGAAACAGGGGGAAGCGGAAACACCATATATTTT
TRBV5-6	-	-	TRBJ1-5	CASSLRRTEHHQPQHF	TGTGCCAGCAGCCTGAGGCGGACAGAACATCATCAGCCCCAGCATTTT
TRBV7-9	-	once	TRBJ2-5	CASSLQGEETQYF	TGTGCCAGCAGCTTGCAGGGCGAAGAGACCCAGTACTTC
TRBV7-2	-	-	TRBJ2-3	CASSLMQGGTDTQYF	TGTGCCAGCAGCTTGATGCAGGGCGGCACAGATACGCAGTATTTT
TRBV5-1	-	-	TRBJ1-6	CASSTSGDPSYNSPLHF	TGCGCCAGCAGCACCTCAGGGGACCCCTCCTATAATTCACCCCTCCACTTT
TRBV6-5	-	-	TRBJ2-2	CASFEWSGELFF	TGTGCCAGCTTTGAGTGGTCCGGGGAGCTGTTTTTT
TRBV3-1/TRBV3-2	-	-	TRBJ2-1	CASSQATGEAEQFF	TGTGCCAGCAGCCAAGCGACGGGGGAGGCTGAGCAGTTCTTC
TRBV12-3/TRBV12-4	-	-	TRBJ2-7	CASSFTYEQYF	TGTGCCAGCAGTTTTACCTACGAGCAGTACTTC
TRBV6-5	-	-	TRBJ2-7	CASKEEFLSSYEQYF	TGTGCCAGCAAAGAAGAATTTCTTAGCTCCTACGAGCAGTACTTC
TRBV28	TRBD2	-	TRBJ2-7	CASSPWGAGGGEQYF	TGTGCCAGCAGTCCCTGGGGAGCGGGAGGAGGCGAGCAGTACTTC